Below, one TCR beta chain is given with its context. Antigen specificity is unknown. The PCR contained 60 Vbeta and 13 Jbeta primers. Sequenced by immunoSEQ multiplex PCR; TCRdb stores in-frame clones only, minus some. The data hold some 56,000 clones, with approximately 80% observed a single time. The data were obtained in a study of cytomegalovirus exposure and HLA in healthy donors. Whole-study results and caveats: Prior analysis indicated that the majority of TCR beta V segments exhibited productivity approximately 90% or approximately 30% of the time. Later, an analysis showed that TCR beta chains associated with HLA were more clonally expanded than others that were equally common. The likely explanation for a cluster of highly shared sequence variants was sequencing artifact. Per a later analysis, 16,951 TCR beta sequences showed association with HLA alleles at 0.05 false discovery rate.

The CDR3 length is 14 residues. Germline V CDR1 and CDR2: LNHDA, SQIVND (reference sequence). Trimming shortened V by 5 bases and J by 3 bases, and 11 bases separated the two germline ends. This rearrangement joins TRBV19 to TRBJ2-1; D may be TRBD2 (6 bases). The sample consisted of PBMCs. This clonotype was sampled from a human donor in good health. In DNA form, the CDR3 reads TGTGCCAGTAGTGCTAGCGAGGACTACAATGAGCAGTTCTTC. Translation gives CASSASEDYNEQFF.